These 25 T cell receptor beta chains share one sample of origin, sequenced in a study of beta chain features in type 1 diabetes. Since all of the isolated RNA was reverse transcribed, expressed TCRB transcripts were what got sequenced. The method was immunoSEQ multiplex PCR; TCRdb's version includes in-frame clones alone and lacks a portion of them. Of fewer than 350,000 clones listed, 15% are singletons. General study points: There was a moderate but significant shortening of TCRB CDR3s in all four CD4+ subsets of Type 1 diabetes patients.

Their recognized antigens are unknown. Sequencing input: naive CD4+ T cells from blood. These receptors originate from a man aged 18 to 35 with type 1 diabetes.

This clone has only a few counts. This rearrangement joins TRBV15 to TRBJ2-7; 10 nucleotides align to TRBD1. Unmatched junction bases numbered 11, after V lost 6 bases and J lost 0 bases. Germline V gives CDR1 LNHNV, CDR2 YYDKDF (reference sequence). The CDR3 spans 17 residues. Here the CDR3 reads CATSIDPGQGSSYEQYF. CDR3 nucleotides: TGTGCCACCAGTATAGACCCGGGACAGGGGAGCTCCTACGAGCAGTACTTC.

This chain uses TRBV7-2 with TRBJ2-2, with 8 bases identical to TRBD1. CDR3 length equals 16 residues. Germline assignment: CDR1 SGHTA and CDR2 FQGNSA. The V segment lost 1 base and the J segment 4 bases; nucleotides outside the gene matches: 5. CDR3 DNA: TGTGCCAGCAGCTTAGTTTATACAGGGGGCACCGGGGAGCTGTTTTTT. Translating gives CASSLVYTGGTGELFF.

The chain carries TRBV28 and TRBJ1-2, with D possibly matching TRBD1 (5 bases). Germline CDR1 is MDHEN and CDR2 is SYDVKM. This CDR3 comprises 14 residues. V shed 8 bases and J shed 6 bases, with 19 bases lying between them. The CDR3 loop reads CASALGLSRDGYTF. CDR3 nucleotides: TGTGCCAGCGCTTTGGGACTCTCGAGGGATGGCTACACCTTC.

This clone occurred a few times. The chain couples TRBV5-1 to TRBJ2-5; 7 positions match TRBD2. With V trimmed by 3 bases and J by 4 bases, 9 bases remained unmatched. The CDR3 runs to 15 residues. Germline CDR1 reads SGHRS; CDR2 reads YFSETQ. CDR3 DNA sequence: TGCGCCAGCAGCTCCTCAAGCGGGATCCGAGAGACCCAGTACTTC. Amino acid sequence: CASSSSSGIRETQYF.

This clone appeared a few times. This sample also contains other DNA sequences that code for the same CDR3. DNA for the CDR3: TGTGCCAGCAGCTTGGGCGGGAGGGCCTACGAGCAGTACTTC. It encodes CASSLGGRAYEQYF. The V gene is TRBV7-9, the J gene TRBJ2-7; 9 bases are a match to TRBD2. J gave up 2 bases and V 3 bases, and 2 bases lay outside the gene matches. The CDR3 consists of 14 residues. Germline V CDR1 and CDR2: SEHNR, FQNEAQ (reference sequence).

The chain combines TRBV5-5 with TRBJ2-5; no firm D call. Germline-derived CDR1 and CDR2 are SGHKS and YYEKEE (reference sequence). This CDR3 has 12 residues. Trimming stripped 1 base from V and 4 bases from J, with 5 bases between. CDR3 amino acids: CASSLFRETQYF. CDR3 coding DNA: TGTGCCAGCAGCTTGTTTCGAGAGACCCAGTACTTC.

The rearrangement links TRBV2 to TRBJ2-1; 7 nucleotides line up with TRBD1. Germline V CDR1 and CDR2: SNHLY, FYNNEI. The CDR3 loop spans 17 amino acids. The V segment lost 8 bases and the J segment 3 bases; nucleotides outside the gene matches: 16. CDR3 sequence reads: CASPPDRYITYYNEQFF. CDR3 coding DNA: TGTGCCAGCCCCCCGGACAGGTACATCACCTACTACAATGAGCAGTTCTTC.

In its sample, this clone was seen a few times. The J gene is TRBJ2-5, the V gene TRBV7-9; 7 nucleotides align to TRBD2. Germline V gene data show CDR1 as SEHNR and CDR2 as FQNEAQ (reference sequence). This CDR3 comprises 13 residues. J was trimmed by 5 bases and V by 10 bases; bases with no gene match: 10. CDR3 loop: CATDIRGEETQYF. In nucleotides, the CDR3 is TGTGCCACCGATATCCGGGGGGAGGAGACCCAGTACTTC.

This clone was detected only a few times. The chain has TRBV18 and TRBJ1-1, with D perhaps matching TRBD1 (5 bases). CDR3 size: 15 residues. Germline V gene lookup returns CDR1 KGHSH and CDR2 LQKENI. Trimming removed 0 bases from V and 0 bases from J, with 8 bases in between. CDR3 in DNA: TGTGCCAGCTCACCACCCGCAGGGATGAACACTGAAGCTTTCTTT. Translation gives CASSPPAGMNTEAFF.

This clone was seen only once. The chain joins TRBV4-3 to TRBJ1-2; TRBD1 is a possible D gene (5 bases). In germline, CDR1 is LGHNA, CDR2 YSLEER. This CDR3 contains 15 residues. V shed 0 bases and J shed 8 bases, with 16 bases lying between them. The CDR3 nucleotides are TGCGCCAGCAGCCAAGATCCTAGGCAGGGTGAGGGCTACACCTTC. Translation: CASSQDPRQGEGYTF.

This clone appeared a few times. This chain joins TRBV5-1 and TRBJ2-1, with TRBD1 matching over 7 bases. Looked up from germline, CDR1 is SGHRS and CDR2 is YFSETQ. The CDR3 is 14 residues long. After removal of 1 base from V and 12 bases from J, the junction contained 10 bases not matched to a gene. The CDR3 region has the DNA TGCGCCAGCAGCTTGCCCCAGGGGGTGCCGAGGCAGTTCTTC. Translated: CASSLPQGVPRQFF.

In its sample, this clone was seen a few times. This chain joins TRBV5-1 and TRBJ2-5, with 11 bases matching TRBD2. CDR1 is SGHRS and CDR2 is YFSETQ in the germline V gene. The CDR3 covers 15 residues. The V gene end was trimmed by 0 bases and the J gene end by 4 bases; junction bases not matched to a gene: 2. The CDR3 loop reads CASSLELAGGETQYF. CDR3 bases: TGCGCCAGCAGCTTGGAGCTAGCGGGGGGAGAGACCCAGTACTTC. The whole variable domain, filled in from reference TRBV5-1 and TRBJ2-5, reads KAGVTQTPRYLIKTRGQQVTLSCSPISGHRSVSWYQQTPGQGLQFLFEYFSETQRNKGNFPGRFSGRQFSNSRSEMNVSTLELGDSALYLCASSLELAGGETQYFGPGTRLLVL.

This chain links TRBV5-1 with TRBJ2-5; 7 bases are a match to TRBD1. With V trimmed by 2 bases and J by 2 bases, 3 bases remained unmatched. The CDR3 extends over 14 amino acids. In germline, CDR1 is SGHRS, CDR2 YFSETQ. Here the CDR3 DNA reads TGCGCCAGCAGCTTCTCGGGACAGCAAGAGACCCAGTACTTC. It codes for CASSFSGQQETQYF.

V usage is TRBV7-2 and J usage is TRBJ2-7; 9 bases are shared with TRBD1. The CDR3 covers 16 residues. Per the germline V gene, CDR1 is SGHTA and CDR2 is FQGNSA. The trim removed 5 bases at V and 2 bases at J, leaving 10 bases unmatched. This CDR3 is CASSPTGQGIPYEQYF. CDR3 sequence (DNA): TGTGCCAGCAGCCCAACGGGACAGGGTATACCCTACGAGCAGTACTTC.

In DNA, the CDR3 is TGCAGCGTTAATTCACTAGCGGGCCAACCAAGGGAGCAGTTCTTC. This encodes CSVNSLAGQPREQFF. This sequence joins TRBV29-1 and TRBJ2-1; 9 bases are shared with TRBD2. The V segment lost 5 bases and the J segment 10 bases; nucleotides outside the gene matches: 15. The CDR3 is 15 residues long. Germline CDR1 SQVTM, CDR2 ANQGSEA.

This clone turned up a few times. V is TRBV18 and J is TRBJ1-2, with 9 bases fitting TRBD1. This CDR3 is 14 amino acids long. With 5 bases clipped from V and 4 bases from J, the junction kept 5 bases outside the gene matches. Germline CDR1 KGHSH, CDR2 LQKENI. CDR3 in DNA: TGTGCCAGCTCATCAGGACAGGGGTTCTATGGCTACACCTTC. Translating gives CASSSGQGFYGYTF.

V usage is TRBV25-1 and J usage is TRBJ2-3, with D unresolved. The CDR3 is 15 residues long. Trimming shortened V by 1 base and J by 4 bases, and 12 bases separated the two germline ends. Germline V gives CDR1 MGHDK, CDR2 SYGVNS. The CDR3: CASSEWRGEADTQYF. The CDR3 bases are TGTGCCAGCAGTGAATGGCGAGGAGAGGCAGATACGCAGTATTTT.

V usage is TRBV28 and J usage is TRBJ2-1; 7 nucleotides align to TRBD2. V lost 3 bases, J lost 6 bases, and 14 bases stayed unmatched. The CDR3 covers 17 residues. In germline, CDR1 is MDHEN, CDR2 SYDVKM. Here the CDR3 reads CASSFRGLGLRGNEQFF. The DNA for the CDR3 is TGTGCCAGCAGTTTTCGTGGACTAGGCCTTCGAGGCAATGAGCAGTTCTTC.

The chain joins TRBV18 to TRBJ1-1, with D unclear. This CDR3 spans 12 amino acids. Germline loops: CDR1 KGHSH, CDR2 LQKENI. V was clipped by 2 bases and J by 5 bases, with 6 bases between them. CDR3 amino acids: CASSPIGTEAFF. The CDR3 region has the DNA TGTGCCAGCTCACCAATCGGGACTGAAGCTTTCTTT.

J is TRBJ2-6 and V is TRBV18; D is unclear. The CDR3 runs 13 residues. With 8 bases removed from V and 3 bases from J, the gap between germline ends came to 8 bases. The germline CDR1 and CDR2 sequences are KGHSH and LQKENI. The CDR3 loop reads CASRSGGANVLTF. In DNA, the CDR3 is TGTGCCAGCCGGTCGGGTGGGGCCAACGTCCTGACTTTC. Drawing the rest from reference TRBV18 and TRBJ2-6, the complete variable domain is NAGVMQNPRHLVRRRGQEARLRCSPMKGHSHVYWYRQLPEEGLKFMVYLQKENIIDESGMPKERFSAEFPKEGPSILRIQQVVRGDSAAYFCASRSGGANVLTFGAGSRLTVL.

This clone was observed a handful of times. This rearrangement joins TRBV29-1 to TRBJ2-4; TRBD2 agrees at 10 bases. This CDR3 spans 17 amino acids. V lost 7 bases to trimming and J lost 0 bases; unmatched junction nucleotides: 12. Germline V gene data show CDR1 as SQVTM and CDR2 as ANQGSEA. CDR3 DNA sequence: TGCAGCGCGGTTTTAGCGGGAGGATTTCTAGCCAAAAACATTCAGTACTTC. Translated: CSAVLAGGFLAKNIQYF.

The chain recombines TRBV28 with TRBJ1-5, with D maybe TRBD1 (5 bases). The CDR3 length is 12 residues. The germline V gene has CDR1 MDHEN and CDR2 SYDVKM. V lost 10 bases, J lost 7 bases, and 14 bases lay in between. CDR3 coding DNA: TGTGCCATCCAGGGTTCCGGGCAGCCCCAGCATTTT. Its protein product is CAIQGSGQPQHF. Combining the CDR3 with reference TRBV28 and TRBJ1-5 gives the whole variable domain DVKVTQSSRYLVKRTGEKVFLECVQDMDHENMFWYRQDPGLGLRLIYFSYDVKMKEKGDIPEGYSVSREKKERFSLILESASTNQTSMYLCAIQGSGQPQHFGDGTRLSIL.

This chain uses TRBV7-9 with TRBJ1-1; D not certain. The CDR3 extends over 11 amino acids. Germline V gene data show CDR1 as SEHNR and CDR2 as FQNEAQ (reference sequence). The V end lost 4 bases, the J end lost 4 bases, and 4 bases lay between the germline ends. The CDR3 loop is CASSSFTEAFF. The CDR3 region has the DNA TGTGCCAGCAGCTCTTTCACTGAAGCTTTCTTT.

This clone was observed a handful of times. This sequence joins TRBV6-5 and TRBJ2-7; TRBD1 might be the D (5 bases). Per germline, CDR1 MNHEY and CDR2 SVGAGI. This CDR3 is 15 amino acids long. The V gene lost 8 bases and the J gene lost 3 bases, with 20 bases spanning the gap. In DNA form, the CDR3 reads TGTGCCAGCGAGCCACTTGGGGCAGCCCGCTACGAGCAGTACTTC. It codes for CASEPLGAARYEQYF.

The chain joins TRBV2 to TRBJ2-5; D might be TRBD2 (6 bases). The germline CDR1 and CDR2 sequences are SNHLY and FYNNEI. Trimming took 4 bases from V and 5 from J, leaving 11 bases between them. There are 13 residues in the CDR3. CDR3 bases: TGTGCCAGCAGTGTTTCTGGGGGGGAGACCCAGTACTTC. As protein: CASSVSGGETQYF.